This T cell receptor beta chain was sequenced in a study of early T cells in non-severe SARS-CoV-2 infection. Study-level information: Chains were unpaired, as sequencing was done on bulk RNA from unsorted whole blood.

The germline V gene has CDR1 SNHLY and CDR2 FYNNEI. The CDR3 covers 12 residues. Trimming removed 8 bases at V and 4 bases at J, with 10 bases between. This clonotype was counted at least ten times. Researchers tagged individual cDNA molecules with unique molecular identifiers. TCRdb used MiXCR to reprocess the 5' RACE reads, holding one entry per CDR3 protein. This table holds fewer than 50,000 distinct CDR3 sequences, approximately 12% found once. The sample consisted of whole blood. This TCR was sampled from an adult who was a healthcare worker with PCR-confirmed SARS-CoV-2 infection or an uninfected control (not recorded which). The chain has TRBV2 and TRBJ2-3; tentative D call: TRBD2 (6 bases). The CDR3 DNA reads as TGTGCCAGCGGCGGGGTCTCAGATACGCAGTATTTT. Protein sequence: CASGGVSDTQYF.